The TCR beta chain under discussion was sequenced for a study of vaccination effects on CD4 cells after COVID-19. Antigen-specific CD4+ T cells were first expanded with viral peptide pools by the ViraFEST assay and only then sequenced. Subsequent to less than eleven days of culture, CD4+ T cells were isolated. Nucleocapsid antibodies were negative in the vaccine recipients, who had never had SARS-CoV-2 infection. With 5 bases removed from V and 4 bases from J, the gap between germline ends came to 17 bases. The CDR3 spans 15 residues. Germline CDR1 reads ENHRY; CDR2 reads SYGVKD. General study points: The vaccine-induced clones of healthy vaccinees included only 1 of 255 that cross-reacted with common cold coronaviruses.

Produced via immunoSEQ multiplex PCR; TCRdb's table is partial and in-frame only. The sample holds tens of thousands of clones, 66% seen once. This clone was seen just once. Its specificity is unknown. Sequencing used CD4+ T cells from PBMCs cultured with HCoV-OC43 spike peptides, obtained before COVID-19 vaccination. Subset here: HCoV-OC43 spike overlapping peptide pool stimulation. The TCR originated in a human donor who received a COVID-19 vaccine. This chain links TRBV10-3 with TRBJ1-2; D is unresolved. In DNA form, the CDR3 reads TGTGCCATCAGTTCGATCGGTGGGCACAGCTATGGCTACACCTTC. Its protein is CAISSIGGHSYGYTF.